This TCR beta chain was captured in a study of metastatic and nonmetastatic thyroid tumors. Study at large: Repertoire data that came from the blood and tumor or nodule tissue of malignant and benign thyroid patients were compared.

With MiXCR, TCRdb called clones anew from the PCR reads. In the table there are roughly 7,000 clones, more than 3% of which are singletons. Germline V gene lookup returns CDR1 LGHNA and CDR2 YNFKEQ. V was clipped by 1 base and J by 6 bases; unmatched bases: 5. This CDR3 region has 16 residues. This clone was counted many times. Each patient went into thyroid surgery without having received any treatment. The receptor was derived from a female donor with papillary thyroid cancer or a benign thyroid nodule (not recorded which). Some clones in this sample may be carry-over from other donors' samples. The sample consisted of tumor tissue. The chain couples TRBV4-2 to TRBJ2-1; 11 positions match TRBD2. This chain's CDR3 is CASSQAGTSGPNEQFF. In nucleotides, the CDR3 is TGTGCCAGCAGCCAAGCCGGGACTAGCGGTCCCAATGAGCAGTTCTTC.